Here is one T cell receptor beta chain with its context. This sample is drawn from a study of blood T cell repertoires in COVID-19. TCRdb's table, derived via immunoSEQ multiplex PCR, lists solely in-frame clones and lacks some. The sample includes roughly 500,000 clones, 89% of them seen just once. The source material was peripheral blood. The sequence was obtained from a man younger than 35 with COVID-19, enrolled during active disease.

The CDR3 loop is CATSDRTSNEGYTF. The CDR3 coding sequence is TGTGCCACCAGTGATCGGACAAGCAACGAGGGCTACACCTTC. The chain recombines TRBV24-1 with TRBJ1-2; a weak D match, TRBD1 (5 bases). Trimming took off 3 bases at V and 8 bases at J, with 15 bases between the two ends. The CDR3 totals 14 residues. CDR1 and CDR2 from the germline V gene are KGHDR and SFDVKD.